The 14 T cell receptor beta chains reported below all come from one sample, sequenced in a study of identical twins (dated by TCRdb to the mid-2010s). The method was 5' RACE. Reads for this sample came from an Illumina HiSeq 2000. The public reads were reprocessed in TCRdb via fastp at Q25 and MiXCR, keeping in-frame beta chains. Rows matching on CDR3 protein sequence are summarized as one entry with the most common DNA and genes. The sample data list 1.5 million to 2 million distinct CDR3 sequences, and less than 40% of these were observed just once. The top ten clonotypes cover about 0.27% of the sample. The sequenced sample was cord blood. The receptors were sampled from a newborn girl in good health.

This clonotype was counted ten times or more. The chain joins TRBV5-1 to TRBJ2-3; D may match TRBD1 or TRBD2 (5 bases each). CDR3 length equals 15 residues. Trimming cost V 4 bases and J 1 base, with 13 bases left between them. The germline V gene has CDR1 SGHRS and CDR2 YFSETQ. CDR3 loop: CASSLEGTGTDTQYF. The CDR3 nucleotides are TGCGCCAGCAGCCTTGAGGGGACCGGCACAGATACGCAGTATTTT.

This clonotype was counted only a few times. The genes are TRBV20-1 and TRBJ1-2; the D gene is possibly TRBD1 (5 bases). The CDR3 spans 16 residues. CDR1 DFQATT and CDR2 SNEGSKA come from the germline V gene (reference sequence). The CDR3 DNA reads TGCAGCGCCAGAGATAAAAAAGGACATCGGATGGATGGCTACACCTTC. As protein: CSARDKKGHRMDGYTF.

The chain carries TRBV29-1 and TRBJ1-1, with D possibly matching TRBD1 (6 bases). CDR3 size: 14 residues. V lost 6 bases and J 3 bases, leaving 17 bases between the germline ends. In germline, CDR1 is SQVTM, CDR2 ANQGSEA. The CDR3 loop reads CSVKWGGRDTEAFF. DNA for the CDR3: TGCAGCGTGAAATGGGGGGGCAGGGACACTGAAGCTTTCTTT.

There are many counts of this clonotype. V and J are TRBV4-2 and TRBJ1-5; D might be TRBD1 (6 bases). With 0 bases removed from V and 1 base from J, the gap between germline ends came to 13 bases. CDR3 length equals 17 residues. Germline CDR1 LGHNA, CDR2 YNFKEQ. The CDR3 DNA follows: TGTGCCAGCAGCCAAGATTCGCGACAGGACAGCAATCAGCCCCAGCATTTT. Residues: CASSQDSRQDSNQPQHF.

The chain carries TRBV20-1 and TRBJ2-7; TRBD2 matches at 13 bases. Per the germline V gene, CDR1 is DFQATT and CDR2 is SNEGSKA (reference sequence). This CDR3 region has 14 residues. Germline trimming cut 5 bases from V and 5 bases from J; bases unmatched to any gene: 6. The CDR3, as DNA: TGCAGTGCTCCCCGACTAGCGGGAGGTAACGAGCAGTACTTC. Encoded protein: CSAPRLAGGNEQYF.

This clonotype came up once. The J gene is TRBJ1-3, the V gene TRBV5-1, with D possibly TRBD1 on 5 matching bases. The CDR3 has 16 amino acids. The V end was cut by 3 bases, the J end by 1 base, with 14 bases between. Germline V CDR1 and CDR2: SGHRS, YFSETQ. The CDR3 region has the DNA TGCGCCAGCAGCTCGGGGACCGCGCAATCTGGAAACACCATATATTTT. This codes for CASSSGTAQSGNTIYF.

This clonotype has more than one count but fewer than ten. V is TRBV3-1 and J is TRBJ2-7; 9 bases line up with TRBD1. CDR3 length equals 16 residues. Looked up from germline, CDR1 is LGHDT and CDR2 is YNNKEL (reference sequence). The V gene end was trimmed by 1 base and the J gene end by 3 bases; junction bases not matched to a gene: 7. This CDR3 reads CASSQAQDRGLYEQYF. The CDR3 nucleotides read TGTGCCAGCAGCCAAGCTCAGGACAGGGGCCTCTACGAGCAGTACTTC.

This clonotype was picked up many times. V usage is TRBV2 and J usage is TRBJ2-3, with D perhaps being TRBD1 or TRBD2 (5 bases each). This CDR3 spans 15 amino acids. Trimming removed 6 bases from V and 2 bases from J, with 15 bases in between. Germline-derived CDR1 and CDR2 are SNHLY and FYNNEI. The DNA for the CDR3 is TGTGCCAGCAGGGGGACGTCAAGCACCACAGATACGCAGTATTTT. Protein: CASRGTSSTTDTQYF.

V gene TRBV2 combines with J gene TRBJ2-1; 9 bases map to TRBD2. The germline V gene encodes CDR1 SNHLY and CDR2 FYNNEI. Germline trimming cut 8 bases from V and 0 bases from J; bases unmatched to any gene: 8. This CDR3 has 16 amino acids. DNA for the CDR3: TGTGCCAGCCTACAGGAGCGGGGGGCCTCCTACAATGAGCAGTTCTTC. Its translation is CASLQERGASYNEQFF.

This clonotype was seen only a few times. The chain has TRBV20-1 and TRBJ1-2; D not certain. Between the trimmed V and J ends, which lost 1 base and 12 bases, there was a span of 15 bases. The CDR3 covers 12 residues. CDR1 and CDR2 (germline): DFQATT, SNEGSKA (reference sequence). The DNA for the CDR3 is TGCAGTGCTAGAGCAGGTTGGAGTACGGACACCTTC. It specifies CSARAGWSTDTF.

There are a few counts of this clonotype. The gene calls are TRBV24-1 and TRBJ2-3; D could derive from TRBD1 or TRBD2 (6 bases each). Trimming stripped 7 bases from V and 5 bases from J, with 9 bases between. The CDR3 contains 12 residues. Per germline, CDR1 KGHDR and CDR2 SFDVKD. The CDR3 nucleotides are TGTGCCACCAGCGGGGGCGTAGATACGCAGTATTTT. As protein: CATSGGVDTQYF.

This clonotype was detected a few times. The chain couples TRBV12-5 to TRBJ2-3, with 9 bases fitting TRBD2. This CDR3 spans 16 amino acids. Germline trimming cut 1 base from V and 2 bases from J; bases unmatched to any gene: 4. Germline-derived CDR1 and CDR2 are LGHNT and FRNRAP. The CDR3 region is CASGLGRGGDTDTQYF. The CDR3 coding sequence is TGTGCTAGTGGTTTGGGGCGGGGGGGGGACACAGATACGCAGTATTTT.

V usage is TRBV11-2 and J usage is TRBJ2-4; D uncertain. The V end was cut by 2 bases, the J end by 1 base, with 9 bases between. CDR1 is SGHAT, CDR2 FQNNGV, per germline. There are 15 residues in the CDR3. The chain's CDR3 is CASSLLYSAKNIQYF. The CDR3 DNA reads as TGTGCCAGCAGCTTACTCTATTCCGCCAAAAACATTCAGTACTTC. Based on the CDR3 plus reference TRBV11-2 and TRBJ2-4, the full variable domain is EAGVAQSPRYKIIEKRQSVAFWCNPISGHATLYWYQQILGQGPKLLIQFQNNGVVDDSQLPKDRFSAERLKGVDSTLKIQPAKLEDSAVYLCASSLLYSAKNIQYFGAGTRLSVL.

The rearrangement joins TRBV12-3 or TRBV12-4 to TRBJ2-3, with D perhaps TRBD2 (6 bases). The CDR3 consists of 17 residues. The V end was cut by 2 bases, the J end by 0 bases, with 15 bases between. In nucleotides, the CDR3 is TGTGCCAGCAGTTTATCCCCACTAGCAACAAGCACAGATACGCAGTATTTT. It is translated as CASSLSPLATSTDTQYF.